The 16 T cell receptor beta chains below come from one sample, sequenced in a study of T cells in Graves' hyperthyroidism and ophthalmopathy. The CDR3 regions of TCR beta were amplified from RNA transcripts. With the HTBI primer set, the TCR CDR3 went through a first round of RT-PCR. TCRdb redid the calling of the multiplex PCR reads with MiXCR, one entry per CDR3 protein. This table holds about 590,000 distinct CDR3 sequences, approximately 15% found once. The sample comprised blood. Every receptor here comes from a woman under 30 with Graves' ophthalmopathy.

This clonotype occurred many times. CDR3 in amino acids: CASSSLERETPHEQYF. In DNA form, the CDR3 reads TGTGCCAGCAGCTCCCTCGAGCGGGAGACCCCCCACGAGCAGTACTTC. The chain uses TRBV7-8 and TRBJ2-7; 8 nucleotides line up with TRBD2. The CDR3 has 16 amino acids. With 4 bases clipped from V and 5 bases from J, the junction kept 13 bases outside the gene matches. The germline CDR1 and CDR2 sequences are SGHVS and FQNEAQ.

This clonotype was found many times. The chain combines TRBV9 with TRBJ2-5; a weak D match, TRBD1 (6 bases). Germline CDR1 and CDR2: SGDLS and YYNGEE. The CDR3 is made up of 16 amino acids. Trimming pared 0 bases from V and 5 bases from J, leaving 17 bases between. CDR3 sequence (DNA): TGTGCCAGCAGCGTAGGTGGACAGCCTGCTGGGGAGACCCAGTACTTC. Translated: CASSVGGQPAGETQYF. Complete variable domain (other parts from reference TRBV9 and TRBJ2-5): DSGVTQTPKHLITATGQRVTLRCSPRSGDLSVYWYQQSLDQGLQFLIQYYNGEERAKGNILERFSAQQFPDLHSELNLSSLELGDSALYFCASSVGGQPAGETQYFGPGTRLLVL.

This clonotype was observed at least ten times. This rearrangement joins TRBV27 to TRBJ2-7, with 7 bases aligning to TRBD1. V was clipped by 5 bases and J by 4 bases; unmatched bases: 8. The germline CDR1 and CDR2 sequences are MNHEY and SMNVEV (reference sequence). This CDR3 spans 14 amino acids. In nucleotides, the CDR3 is TGTGCCAGCAGTGGACGGGACAGATCATACGAGCAGTACTTC. It is translated as CASSGRDRSYEQYF.

Notes on this clonotype: The junction does not match germline at one end; this may be a read error. The V gene is TRBV10-3, the J gene TRBJ2-7; D gene ambiguous. CDR3 length: 12 residues. In germline, CDR1 is ENHRY, CDR2 SYGVKD. The CDR3 nucleotides are TGTGCCATCAGTGGAGACTCCGACGAGCAGTACTTC. This codes for CAISGDSDEQYF.

Concerning this clonotype itself: A junction end diverges from the germline sequence, so it may reflect a read error. As DNA, the CDR3 is TGTGCCAGCAGCGCCTCCCCCTCCACGGGACTAGCGGGACGTAACTACAATGGGCAGTTCTTC. Encoded protein: CASSASPSTGLAGRNYNGQFF. V usage is TRBV9 and J usage is TRBJ2-1; 13 bases fit TRBD2. The germline V gene encodes CDR1 SGDLS and CDR2 YYNGEE. The CDR3 has 21 residues.

This clonotype was seen at least ten times. This rearrangement joins TRBV28 to TRBJ1-1; D gene unclear. In germline, CDR1 is MDHEN, CDR2 SYDVKM. This CDR3 has 12 amino acids. Trimming stripped 7 bases from V and 5 bases from J, with 11 bases between. The CDR3 DNA sequence: TGTGCCAGCAATCCTATCGGGACTGAAGCTTTCTTT. This translates into CASNPIGTEAFF.

This clonotype was picked up many times. This chain joins TRBV27 and TRBJ2-1; 9 positions agree with TRBD2. J was trimmed by 4 bases and V by 0 bases; bases with no gene match: 4. The germline gives CDR1 MNHEY, CDR2 SMNVEV (reference sequence). The CDR3 runs to 16 residues. In DNA, the CDR3 is TGTGCCAGCAGTTTATCCTGGGCGGGAGGGTACAATGAGCAGTTCTTC. Translating gives CASSLSWAGGYNEQFF.

This clonotype showed up just a few times. The chain recombines TRBV20-1 with TRBJ2-7, with a tentative D call TRBD2 (6 bases). From germline, CDR1 is DFQATT and CDR2 SNEGSKA (reference sequence). This CDR3 has 15 amino acids. V was cut by 3 bases and J by 1 base, with 16 bases left in between. CDR3 residues: CSASLGGDLSYEQYF. The CDR3 coding sequence is TGCAGTGCTAGCTTGGGGGGAGACTTGTCCTACGAGCAGTACTTC.

This clonotype showed up many times. The V call is TRBV6-5, the J call TRBJ2-7; a possible D gene is TRBD1 (5 bases). CDR3 size: 12 residues. Trimming stripped 2 bases from V and 12 bases from J, with 14 bases between. The germline gives CDR1 MNHEY, CDR2 SVGAGI. The CDR3 DNA sequence: TGTGCCAGCAGTTACGGGGCAGGGCCGCGGTACTTC. It is translated as CASSYGAGPRYF.

V is TRBV3-1 and J is TRBJ1-5; D uncertain. V dropped 0 bases and J dropped 3 bases, with 12 bases sitting between them. Looked up from germline, CDR1 is LGHDT and CDR2 is YNNKEL (reference sequence). The CDR3 contains 16 residues. CDR3 sequence reads: CASSQEGSTANQPQHF. The DNA for the CDR3 is TGTGCCAGCAGCCAAGAAGGGTCGACCGCCAATCAGCCCCAGCATTTT.

This clonotype was detected ten times or more. V and J are TRBV7-3 and TRBJ1-1; 8 positions agree with TRBD1. V dropped 5 bases and J dropped 5; count of bases not matched to a gene: 4. Germline CDR1 and CDR2: SGHTA and FQGTGA. The CDR3 spans 13 residues. The CDR3 bases are TGTGCCAGCAGCACGGACAGGGAGACTGAAGCTTTCTTT. Residues: CASSTDRETEAFF.

This clonotype has more than one count but fewer than ten. V usage is TRBV29-1 and J usage is TRBJ2-2; TRBD2 might be the D (6 bases). Trimming removed 4 bases from V and 1 base from J, with 19 bases in between. Germline loops: CDR1 SQVTM, CDR2 ANQGSEA. The CDR3 has 17 residues. CDR3 nucleotides: TGCAGCGTTGCGGGGTATGACGGGAGCCTGAACACCGGGGAGCTGTTTTTT. Amino acids: CSVAGYDGSLNTGELFF.

This clonotype has ten or more counts. The rearrangement links TRBV5-1 to TRBJ2-2, with D possibly matching TRBD2 (6 bases). The V end lost 4 bases, the J end lost 2 bases, and 12 bases lay between the germline ends. Germline V CDR1 and CDR2: SGHRS, YFSETQ. CDR3 length: 15 residues. The CDR3 is CASSLTLANTGELFF. CDR3 bases: TGCGCCAGCAGCCTAACACTAGCAAACACCGGGGAGCTGTTTTTT.

This clonotype appeared many times. The rearrangement uses TRBV11-2 and TRBJ2-7; 8 bases match TRBD1. The V segment lost 7 bases and the J segment 5 bases; nucleotides outside the gene matches: 7. The CDR3 is made up of 13 amino acids. Germline CDR1 is SGHAT and CDR2 is FQNNGV. This chain's CDR3 is CASKEDREDEQYF. The CDR3 bases are TGTGCCAGCAAGGAGGACAGGGAGGACGAGCAGTACTTC.

V usage is TRBV30 and J usage is TRBJ1-1, with 9 bases matching TRBD1. Germline loops: CDR1 GTSNPN, CDR2 SVGIG (reference sequence). J gave up 0 bases and V 6 bases, and 5 bases lay outside the gene matches. There are 14 residues in the CDR3. CDR3 nucleotide sequence: TGTGCCTGCATAGGACAGGGGTTGAACACTGAAGCTTTCTTT. Protein: CACIGQGLNTEAFF.

The chain carries TRBV10-3 and TRBJ2-1; 16 bases are shared with TRBD2. Germline CDR1 is ENHRY and CDR2 is SYGVKD. There are 15 residues in the CDR3. J lost 8 bases, V lost 7 bases, and 5 bases had no gene match. This CDR3 reads CAIMTGTSGRDEQFF. The CDR3 DNA reads as TGTGCCATCATGACGGGGACTAGCGGGAGGGATGAGCAGTTCTTC.